These 26 T cell receptor beta chains came from one sample sequenced in a study of blood T cell repertoires in COVID-19. Clones were read by immunoSEQ multiplex PCR, and TCRdb kept only the in-frame ones, dropping some. The sample shows around 67,000 clones, around 87% of them seen only once. The material sequenced was peripheral blood. The origin of the receptors is a man aged 50 to 59 with active COVID-19.

V and J are TRBV28 and TRBJ1-2; D is perhaps TRBD1 (6 bases). Per germline, CDR1 MDHEN and CDR2 SYDVKM. CDR3 length equals 17 residues. V lost 5 bases, J lost 0 bases, and 19 bases lay in between. CDR3 sequence: CASSLAGAVEANYGYTF. The CDR3 nucleotides read TGTGCCAGCAGTCTCGCAGGGGCCGTGGAGGCTAACTATGGCTACACCTTC.

The chain joins TRBV7-6 to TRBJ2-2; 9 positions match TRBD2. The length of the CDR3 is 15 residues. V dropped 3 bases and J dropped 4; count of bases not matched to a gene: 3. Germline CDR1 SGHVS, CDR2 FNYEAQ. CDR3: CASSLQLAGTGELFF. The CDR3 bases are TGTGCCAGCAGCTTGCAACTAGCGGGCACCGGGGAGCTGTTTTTT.

This clone has only one observation. This chain connects TRBV18 to TRBJ2-3; D possibly corresponds to TRBD1 (6 bases). The V and J ends lost 2 bases and 2 bases respectively, with 17 bases between them. The CDR3 consists of 17 residues. CDR1 is KGHSH, CDR2 LQKENI, per germline. CDR3 nucleotides: TGTGCCAGCTCACCAACGGGACACCGAACCCTCACAGATACGCAGTATTTT. Protein product: CASSPTGHRTLTDTQYF.

This chain uses TRBV7-6 with TRBJ2-7; weak D call: TRBD1 (6 bases). The CDR3 runs to 16 residues. Germline values: CDR1 SGHVS, CDR2 FNYEAQ. V was cut by 6 bases and J by 2 bases, with 20 bases left in between. CDR3 residues: CASRYSPGTPAYEQYF. CDR3 sequence (DNA): TGTGCCAGCAGATATAGCCCAGGGACACCTGCCTACGAGCAGTACTTC.

The rearrangement links TRBV3-1 (or the pseudogene TRBV3-2) to TRBJ1-2, with TRBD1 identical over 7 bases. Germline V gene sequence: CDR1 LGHDT, CDR2 YNNKEL (reference sequence). CDR3 length: 14 residues. Losses at the gene ends were 3 bases for V and 3 bases for J; bases not matched to a gene: 4. CDR3 bases: TGTGCCAGCAGCCAGACAGGGTCTGACTATGGCTACACCTTC. Amino acids: CASSQTGSDYGYTF.

This clone has only one observation. This rearrangement joins TRBV5-4 to TRBJ2-5, with D unresolved. The CDR3 contains 14 residues. Trimming pared 0 bases from V and 6 bases from J, leaving 12 bases between. In germline, CDR1 is SGHNT, CDR2 YYREEE (reference sequence). The CDR3 bases are TGTGCCAGCAGCTTGGGTATGGCCCAGAAGACCCAGTACTTC. This codes for CASSLGMAQKTQYF.

The rearrangement joins TRBV5-4 to TRBJ1-2; 10 positions match TRBD1. The V segment lost 4 bases and the J segment 5 bases; nucleotides outside the gene matches: 8. The CDR3 has 15 amino acids. Germline V gene data show CDR1 as SGHNT and CDR2 as YYREEE (reference sequence). In DNA form, the CDR3 reads TGTGCCAGCAGCCTCTTGACAGGGGGCGGGTATGGCTACACCTTC. It encodes CASSLLTGGGYGYTF.

The chain combines TRBV5-1 with TRBJ1-2; a weak D match, TRBD1 (6 bases). The CDR3 is 15 residues long. From germline, CDR1 is SGHRS and CDR2 YFSETQ. Trimming pared 0 bases from V and 6 bases from J, leaving 15 bases between. Here the CDR3 DNA reads TGCGCCAGCAGCTTGGGACACCTCTCAGGGGATGGCTACACCTTC. This encodes CASSLGHLSGDGYTF. Based on the CDR3 plus reference TRBV5-1 and TRBJ1-2, the full variable domain is KAGVTQTPRYLIKTRGQQVTLSCSPISGHRSVSWYQQTPGQGLQFLFEYFSETQRNKGNFPGRFSGRQFSNSRSEMNVSTLELGDSALYLCASSLGHLSGDGYTFGSGTRLTVV.

The V and J genes are TRBV3-1 (or the pseudogene TRBV3-2) and TRBJ1-2, with 12 bases lining up with TRBD1. CDR1 and CDR2 (germline): LGHDT, YNNKEL (reference sequence). This CDR3 is built from 15 residues. Trimming took 6 bases from V and 7 from J; bases not matched to a gene: 9. The CDR3 region is CASREAGQGAGGYTF. For the CDR3, the DNA is TGTGCCAGCAGGGAAGCGGGACAGGGGGCTGGTGGCTACACCTTC.

This clone showed up just once. The chain couples TRBV28 to TRBJ1-2; the D gene is possibly TRBD1 (6 bases). Germline V gene lookup returns CDR1 MDHEN and CDR2 SYDVKM. The CDR3 runs to 13 residues. With 5 bases removed from V and 4 bases from J, the gap between germline ends came to 11 bases. The CDR3 DNA reads TGTGCCAGCAGTCCACAGGGAACCTATGGCTACACCTTC. Amino acids: CASSPQGTYGYTF.

This rearrangement joins TRBV15 to TRBJ1-4, with D maybe TRBD1 (6 bases). The V gene's germline CDR1 is LNHNV and CDR2 YYDKDF (reference sequence). Trimming took off 5 bases at V and 4 bases at J, with 11 bases between the two ends. This CDR3 is 14 amino acids long. CDR3 DNA sequence: TGTGCCACCAGCTCGACAGGAGATAATGAAAAACTGTTTTTT. It codes for CATSSTGDNEKLFF.

The sample holds a few counts of this clone. Here the CDR3 DNA reads TGTGCCAGCAGCGTAGCTGGGGGGGCCGAGGGCTACACCTTC. Translation: CASSVAGGAEGYTF. This chain connects TRBV9 to TRBJ1-2; tentatively, D is TRBD1 (6 bases). Germline V CDR1 and CDR2: SGDLS, YYNGEE. V lost 0 bases and J 8 bases, leaving 14 bases between the germline ends. There are 14 residues in the CDR3.

CDR3 sequence reads: CASSETLLAGLLYEQYF. Here the CDR3 DNA reads TGCGCCAGCAGCGAAACTCTACTAGCGGGGCTCCTCTACGAGCAGTACTTC. This chain uses TRBV5-1 with TRBJ2-7, with 10 bases identical to TRBD2. CDR1 is SGHRS and CDR2 is YFSETQ in the germline V gene. After removal of 4 bases from V and 3 bases from J, the junction contained 13 bases not matched to a gene. CDR3 length equals 17 residues.

V is TRBV6-1 and J is TRBJ2-7; 9 nucleotides agree with TRBD1. V lost 3 bases, J lost 5 bases, and 2 bases stayed unmatched. Per germline, CDR1 MNHNS and CDR2 SASEGT. The CDR3 has 13 residues. In DNA form, the CDR3 reads TGTGCCAGCAGTGAGGGACAGGGAGACGAGCAGTACTTC. Amino acids: CASSEGQGDEQYF.

The chain recombines TRBV7-9 with TRBJ1-2, with D uncertain. The V gene's germline CDR1 is SEHNR and CDR2 FQNEAQ (reference sequence). Trimming removed 5 bases from V and 7 bases from J, with 20 bases in between. The CDR3 contains 15 residues. The CDR3 here is CASSPGSDVLGGYTF. The CDR3, as DNA: TGTGCCAGCAGCCCGGGGTCGGACGTGTTAGGTGGCTACACCTTC.

The CDR3 region is CASADGRATNEKLFF. The DNA of the CDR3 is TGTGCCAGCGCGGACGGGAGAGCAACTAATGAAAAACTGTTTTTT. The genes are TRBV2 and TRBJ1-4; no clear D gene. Germline lookup yields CDR1 SNHLY and CDR2 FYNNEI. The V and J ends lost 8 bases and 0 bases respectively, with 13 bases between them. The CDR3 spans 15 residues.

The J gene is TRBJ1-1, the V gene TRBV19, with D possibly matching TRBD1 (6 bases). This CDR3 comprises 17 residues. The ends were cut back, 3 bases at V and 0 bases at J, with 17 bases in the middle. CDR1 is LNHDA and CDR2 is SQIVND in the germline V gene (reference sequence). The CDR3 protein is CASSIPRGNSMNTEAFF. CDR3 in DNA: TGTGCCAGTAGTATCCCCAGGGGAAATTCAATGAACACTGAAGCTTTCTTT. Complete variable domain (other parts from reference TRBV19 and TRBJ1-1): DGGITQSPKYLFRKEGQNVTLSCEQNLNHDAMYWYRQDPGQGLRLIYYSQIVNDFQKGDIAEGYSVSREKKESFPLTVTSAQKNPTAFYLCASSIPRGNSMNTEAFFGQGTRLTVV.

In DNA, the CDR3 is TGTGCCAGCAGCTTAGGGGGGACAGGGGGAAAAGAGACCCAGTACTTC. Protein sequence: CASSLGGTGGKETQYF. V gene TRBV7-9 combines with J gene TRBJ2-5; TRBD1 agrees at 11 bases. V gave up 1 base and J gave up 3 bases; unmatched junction bases: 4. Germline loops: CDR1 SEHNR, CDR2 FQNEAQ (reference sequence). The length of the CDR3 is 16 residues.

This clone was picked up a small number of times. This rearrangement joins TRBV6-5 to TRBJ1-3; no definite D call. This CDR3 is built from 14 residues. V lost 0 bases and J 8 bases, leaving 11 bases between the germline ends. Germline V lookup: CDR1 MNHEY, CDR2 SVGAGI. CDR3 nucleotides: TGTGCCAGCAGTTACTCGGGAGGGAAGGACACCATATATTTT. It is translated as CASSYSGGKDTIYF.

V is TRBV27 and J is TRBJ1-1, with D possibly matching TRBD1 (5 bases). This CDR3 has 15 residues. Germline CDR1 and CDR2: MNHEY and SMNVEV (reference sequence). Deletions cut 6 bases from V and 1 base from J, with 15 bases between. This CDR3 reads CASRSHPTGNTEAFF. The CDR3 nucleotides are TGTGCCAGCAGAAGTCACCCCACAGGGAACACTGAAGCTTTCTTT.

This chain's CDR3 is CAWSRWSGALTDTQYF. CDR3 DNA sequence: TGTGCCTGGAGTCGCTGGAGCGGGGCCCTCACAGATACGCAGTATTTT. The chain couples TRBV30 to TRBJ2-3; TRBD2 matches at 7 bases. CDR3 length: 16 amino acids. From germline, CDR1 is GTSNPN and CDR2 SVGIG (reference sequence). The ends lost 2 bases at V and 2 bases at J; junction bases unmatched: 10.

This chain uses TRBV5-4 with TRBJ2-3; 16 bases agree with TRBD2. CDR1 is SGHNT and CDR2 is YYREEE in the germline V gene (reference sequence). V dropped 5 bases and J dropped 3; count of bases not matched to a gene: 9. This CDR3 is built from 18 residues. This CDR3 reads CASRRGTSGGAETDTQYF. The CDR3 DNA sequence: TGTGCCAGCAGGAGAGGGACTAGCGGGGGGGCCGAAACAGATACGCAGTATTTT.

This sequence joins TRBV14 and TRBJ2-5; tentatively, D is TRBD1 (5 bases). The V gene's germline CDR1 is SGHDN and CDR2 FVKESK. V lost 6 bases to trimming and J lost 5 bases, with 13 bases between them. CDR3 length: 13 residues. CDR3 in DNA: TGTGCCAGCAGTAGGGGAATACTGGAGACCCAGTACTTC. This translates into CASSRGILETQYF. Full variable domain (outside the CDR3, taken from reference TRBV14 and TRBJ2-5): EAGVTQFPSHSVIEKGQTVTLRCDPISGHDNLYWYRRVMGKEIKFLLHFVKESKQDESGMPNNRFLAERTGGTYSTLKVQPAELEDSGVYFCASSRGILETQYFGPGTRLLVL.

This chain links TRBV18 with TRBJ2-3; 12 bases map to TRBD2. J gave up 6 bases and V 3 bases, and 4 bases lay outside the gene matches. Germline V gene sequence: CDR1 KGHSH, CDR2 LQKENI. The CDR3 is 15 residues long. The CDR3 is CASSPTSGRLDTQYF. For the CDR3, the DNA is TGTGCCAGCTCACCTACTAGCGGGAGGCTGGATACGCAGTATTTT.

V gene TRBV30 combines with J gene TRBJ1-4, with no clear D. CDR1 GTSNPN and CDR2 SVGIG come from the germline V gene (reference sequence). V was trimmed by 0 bases and J by 0 bases, leaving 17 bases between them. The CDR3 is made up of 18 amino acids. The CDR3 region is CAWSVGRYGLATNEKLFF. In DNA form, the CDR3 reads TGTGCCTGGAGTGTCGGCAGGTACGGACTGGCAACTAATGAAAAACTGTTTTTT.

The chain employs TRBV4-3 and TRBJ2-7; 7 nucleotides align to TRBD1. Germline assignment: CDR1 LGHNA and CDR2 YSLEER. V lost 2 bases, J lost 3 bases, and 7 bases stayed unmatched. The CDR3 has 15 amino acids. The CDR3 sequence is CASSQNRDSLYEQYF. CDR3 DNA sequence: TGCGCCAGCAGCCAAAATAGGGACAGCCTCTACGAGCAGTACTTC.